These 6 T cell receptor beta chains were all obtained from the same sample, sequenced in a study of T cell responses to AZD1222 COVID-19 vaccine (dated by TCRdb to the early 2020s). Library preparation employed the immunoSEQ multiplex PCR assay. TCRdb mirrors the immuneACCESS table, restricted to in-frame sequences. Some clones are absent from its copies; in checked studies, under half trace to an unresolved V gene, and the reason for the others is unknown. A total of under 95,000 clones appear in this sample, roughly 90% of them only once. Around 3% of the sample is taken by the ten largest. The meaning of the sample's time point label: baseline before first vaccination. This sample comprised peripheral blood, obtained on day 0 of AZD1222 vaccination. The source of these receptors is an adult in good health.

This clone came up once. V and J are TRBV11-1 and TRBJ2-5; TRBD2 aligns across 7 bases. V shed 5 bases, J shed 4 bases, and the junction held 4 bases outside the gene matches. The CDR3 is made up of 13 amino acids. Germline CDR1 SGHAT, CDR2 FQDESV (reference sequence). CDR3 in DNA: TGTGCCAGCAGCAAGGGGACTACAGAGACCCAGTACTTC. This sequence encodes CASSKGTTETQYF.

This chain connects TRBV10-2 to TRBJ1-1; perhaps TRBD1 as D (5 bases). CDR1 and CDR2 (germline): WSHSY, SAAADI. Trimming removed 6 bases from V and 4 bases from J, with 21 bases in between. CDR3 size: 16 residues. The chain's CDR3 is CASRYRGAKQSTEAFF. CDR3 DNA sequence: TGCGCCAGCAGATACCGGGGCGCAAAGCAGAGCACTGAAGCTTTCTTT.

V and J are TRBV18 and TRBJ1-2, with TRBD1 as a possible D gene (6 bases). The CDR3 is 15 residues long. Looked up from germline, CDR1 is KGHSH and CDR2 is LQKENI. The V gene lost 2 bases and the J gene lost 4 bases, with 14 bases spanning the gap. CDR3 sequence reads: CASSPNGQKAYGYTF. CDR3 coding DNA: TGTGCCAGCTCACCAAACGGACAGAAAGCCTATGGCTACACCTTC.

The chain employs TRBV2 and TRBJ2-7, with 11 bases matching TRBD1. This CDR3 has 15 residues. Germline V gene lookup returns CDR1 SNHLY and CDR2 FYNNEI. Trimming removed 10 bases from V and 2 bases from J; junction bases left unmatched: 10. As DNA, the CDR3 is TGTGCCACGGCCTGGGGACAGGGGGAACCCTACGAGCAGTACTTC. Amino acid sequence: CATAWGQGEPYEQYF.

The rearrangement links TRBV5-6 to TRBJ1-4, with TRBD1 as a possible D gene (5 bases). The CDR3 length is 14 residues. From germline, CDR1 is SGHDT and CDR2 YYEEEE. V was shortened by 4 bases and J by 6 bases, with 13 bases between the two germline ends. CDR3 region: CASSEPGRDEKLFF. CDR3 sequence (DNA): TGTGCCAGCAGCGAGCCGGGACGGGATGAAAAACTGTTTTTT.

This clone was counted only a few times. The chain couples TRBV10-3 to TRBJ1-6; no firm D call. CDR1 is ENHRY and CDR2 is SYGVKD in the germline V gene. This CDR3 is built from 14 residues. Trimming stripped 2 bases from V and 7 bases from J, with 9 bases between. CDR3 DNA: TGTGCCATCAGTGAGGTTGGTAGAAATTCACCCCTCCACTTT. This sequence encodes CAISEVGRNSPLHF.